This T cell receptor (beta chain) was documented in a study of shared clonotypes between healthy human individuals. As for the study in general: Three plates each covered CD4 naive and memory; CD8 naive two, CD8 memory one.

Study outcomes and limitations: Against clonotypes common to all four donors, non-shared ones had lower generation probabilities. The study found roughly 5% of naive CD4 clonotypes shared across a handful of donors.

Method: immunoSEQ multiplex PCR; TCRdb's copy keeps in-frame clones and lacks some. Among 1.5 million to 1.9 million clones listed, approximately 98% were seen once. As concerns this clone: Its target is not known.

A CD45RA+ naive subset and a CD45RA-negative memory subset were split from CD4+ cells. V lost 0 bases and J 4 bases, leaving 10 bases between the germline ends. Per germline, CDR1 KGHSH and CDR2 LQKENI. The CDR3 is 15 amino acids. The TCR was taken from a man aged 25 to 45 in good health. The chain links TRBV18 to TRBJ2-1; D is unresolved. The specimen sequenced was naive CD4+ T cells sorted from blood. Described subset: CD45RA+ positively selected. For the CDR3, the DNA is TGTGCCAGCTCACCACCGAATCCAAGTTACAATGAGCAGTTCTTC. Its protein product is CASSPPNPSYNEQFF.